This T cell receptor (beta chain) was retrieved from a study of blood T cells in healthy people across ages. Comments on this clonotype: Antigen specificity is unknown.

Study-wide points: Calculation of diversity from one million T cells yielded estimates considered to be underestimates.

Trimming took off 1 base at V and 2 bases at J, with 9 bases between the two ends. The CDR3 consists of 14 residues. From germline, CDR1 is SEHNR and CDR2 FQNEAQ (reference sequence). Alongside a J-beta primer mix, a sample-barcoded 5' primer served in a second PCR lasting about 6 to 11 cycles. TCRdb re-analysed the 5' RACE reads in MiXCR, keeping a single row per CDR3 protein. This repertoire shows about 680,000 distinct CDR3 sequences, more than 40% found once; its top ten account for around a third. Sequencing input: blood. This clonotype originated in a woman in her sixties or seventies in good health. The chain has TRBV7-9 and TRBJ2-7, with D possibly being TRBD2 (5 bases). The CDR3 loop is CASSLVGVTYEQYF. As DNA, the CDR3 is TGTGCCAGCAGCTTAGTCGGGGTAACCTACGAGCAGTACTTC. Combining the CDR3 with reference TRBV7-9 and TRBJ2-7 gives the whole variable domain DTGVSQNPRHKITKRGQNVTFRCDPISEHNRLYWYRQTLGQGPEFLTYFQNEAQLEKSRLLSDRFSAERPKGSFSTLEIQRTEQGDSAMYLCASSLVGVTYEQYFGPGTRLTVT.